This entry lists 29 T cell receptor beta chains sequenced from one sample in a study of CD8 T cells in Susac syndrome. Random hexamers served to reverse transcribe roughly 0.45 to 1 ug RNA. Each CDR3 protein gets one entry after TCRdb re-called the immunoSEQ multiplex PCR reads with MiXCR. The data hold 150,000 to 200,000 distinct CDR3 sequences, with about 94% observed a single time. Sequencing was performed on CD4+ T cells from PBMCs. All receptors come from a human donor in good health.

The CDR3 coding sequence is TGCAGTGCTGGATCGGGACAGGAGTCGGGTGGCTACACCTTC. It encodes CSAGSGQESGGYTF. The chain joins TRBV20-1 to TRBJ1-2; 8 bases align to TRBD1. The ends lost 5 bases at V and 7 bases at J; junction bases unmatched: 12. This CDR3 has 14 residues. Germline-derived CDR1 and CDR2 are DFQATT and SNEGSKA (reference sequence).

The CDR3 is CASSIKYWAQTDTQYF. The CDR3 bases are TGTGCCAGCAGCATTAAGTACTGGGCTCAAACAGATACGCAGTATTTT. V usage is TRBV21-1 and J usage is TRBJ2-3. TRBV21-1 is marked as a pseudogene. The CDR3 totals 16 residues.

V gene TRBV5-6 combines with J gene TRBJ2-7; D unresolved. The CDR3 runs 14 residues. Trimming took off 0 bases at V and 0 bases at J, with 7 bases between the two ends. Germline CDR1 is SGHDT and CDR2 is YYEEEE. DNA of the CDR3: TGTGCCAGCAGCTTGGAGTTGAACTCCTACGAGCAGTACTTC. It specifies CASSLELNSYEQYF.

The chain is built from TRBV6-5 and TRBJ2-3; tentatively, D is TRBD1 (6 bases). V gave up 6 bases and J gave up 10 bases, with 23 bases separating them. CDR3 length: 15 amino acids. Germline V CDR1 and CDR2: MNHEY, SVGAGI. CDR3 coding DNA: TGTGCCAGCAGACAAGGACAGCCCGGGCGGTTTTCGCAGTATTTT. This translates into CASRQGQPGRFSQYF.

This clonotype came up once. The chain has TRBV7-2 and TRBJ1-3; D is unresolved. Trimming stripped 1 base from V and 4 bases from J, with 5 bases between. This CDR3 comprises 13 residues. Germline values: CDR1 SGHTA, CDR2 FQGNSA. The CDR3 reads CASSLGKGNTIYF. CDR3 in DNA: TGTGCCAGCAGCTTAGGGAAGGGAAACACCATATATTTT.

V gene TRBV7-9 combines with J gene TRBJ2-3, with D unclear. The germline V and J ends were trimmed by 5 bases and 6 bases, with 18 bases remaining between them. Germline V gene sequence: CDR1 SEHNR, CDR2 FQNEAQ (reference sequence). The CDR3 is made up of 15 amino acids. As DNA, the CDR3 is TGTGCCAGCAGCCCCAAGGTGCGTGTTGGGGATACGCAGTATTTT. Protein sequence: CASSPKVRVGDTQYF.

V usage is TRBV24-1 and J usage is TRBJ2-2; 8 bases map to TRBD1. Germline CDR1 KGHDR, CDR2 SFDVKD. The CDR3 extends over 16 amino acids. V shed 9 bases, J shed 2 bases, and the junction held 10 bases outside the gene matches. The CDR3 DNA follows: TGTGCCACCGGTACTCGACAGGGGAAAAACACCGGGGAGCTGTTTTTT. Translating it yields CATGTRQGKNTGELFF.

The gene calls are TRBV5-1 and TRBJ1-1, with D possibly matching TRBD1 (6 bases). Germline CDR1 SGHRS, CDR2 YFSETQ. The CDR3 length is 13 residues. Trimming stripped 0 bases from V and 3 bases from J, with 6 bases between. The chain's CDR3 is CASSLGQDTEAFF. DNA of the CDR3: TGCGCCAGCAGCTTGGGACAGGACACTGAAGCTTTCTTT.

A single count supports this clonotype. The genes are TRBV27 and TRBJ2-7, with 8 positions matching TRBD2. This CDR3 is built from 15 residues. CDR1 is MNHEY, CDR2 SMNVEV, per germline (reference sequence). J was trimmed by 3 bases and V by 7 bases; bases with no gene match: 11. The CDR3: CASNHREGKYYEQYF. The CDR3 DNA sequence: TGTGCCAGCAATCACCGGGAGGGGAAATACTACGAGCAGTACTTC.

The gene calls are TRBV15 and TRBJ1-1; 9 nucleotides line up with TRBD1. The length of the CDR3 is 14 residues. The germline CDR1 and CDR2 sequences are LNHNV and YYDKDF (reference sequence). V was pared by 3 bases and J by 5 bases, with 4 bases of the junction left unmatched. The DNA for the CDR3 is TGTGCCACCAGCAGCAGACAGGGGGAGACTGAAGCTTTCTTT. Its protein product is CATSSRQGETEAFF.

The chain joins TRBV12-5 to TRBJ2-5, with 8 positions matching TRBD2. V was pared by 0 bases and J by 4 bases, with 7 bases of the junction left unmatched. Germline V gene lookup returns CDR1 LGHNT and CDR2 FRNRAP. This CDR3 has 16 amino acids. The CDR3 sequence is CASGLVSAGGLETQYF. DNA of the CDR3: TGTGCTAGTGGTTTGGTAAGCGCGGGAGGCCTAGAGACCCAGTACTTC.

This clonotype has a single count. The CDR3 coding sequence is TGCAGCGCGACTAGCGGGAGGTGGAGCGAGCAGTACTTC. Protein: CSATSGRWSEQYF. The V and J genes are TRBV29-1 and TRBJ2-7, with 13 bases lining up with TRBD2. Germline V CDR1 and CDR2: SQVTM, ANQGSEA. V dropped 7 bases and J dropped 6; count of bases not matched to a gene: 6. CDR3 length equals 13 residues.

The V call is TRBV12-3 or TRBV12-4, the J call TRBJ2-5; D unclear. The CDR3 runs 13 residues. Trimming left V 4 bases short and J 0 bases short, with 6 bases between. The CDR3 DNA is TGTGCCAGCAGTTCGGTGGACCAAGAGACCCAGTACTTC. It is translated as CASSSVDQETQYF.

The chain joins TRBV4-1 to TRBJ2-1, with D perhaps matching TRBD1 (6 bases). The V and J ends lost 3 bases and 4 bases respectively, with 13 bases between them. Germline V gene sequence: CDR1 MGHRA, CDR2 YSYEKL. The CDR3 runs 15 residues. The CDR3 DNA is TGCGCCAGCAGCCAGCCAGGGGATCATTACAATGAGCAGTTCTTC. This gives the protein CASSQPGDHYNEQFF.

The chain links TRBV30 to TRBJ1-5, with D uncertain. CDR3 length equals 13 residues. Germline-derived CDR1 and CDR2 are GTSNPN and SVGIG (reference sequence). V lost 1 base and J 6 bases, leaving 10 bases between the germline ends. The DNA for the CDR3 is TGTGCCTGGAGTGGCCCAATCAGTCAGCCCCAGCATTTT. The encoded protein is CAWSGPISQPQHF.

The chain has TRBV28 and TRBJ1-5; D is ambiguous. Trimming left V 3 bases short and J 4 bases short, with 7 bases between. Germline V lookup: CDR1 MDHEN, CDR2 SYDVKM. The CDR3 length is 13 residues. In nucleotides, the CDR3 is TGTGCCAGCAGTTTTTTCGGGAATCAGCCCCAGCATTTT. As protein: CASSFFGNQPQHF.

The J gene is TRBJ2-2, the V gene TRBV7-3, with D maybe TRBD2 (5 bases). This CDR3 is built from 15 residues. Trimming pared 2 bases from V and 8 bases from J, leaving 15 bases between. Germline loops: CDR1 SGHTA, CDR2 FQGTGA. This chain's CDR3 is CASSLSSLREGELFF. The DNA of the CDR3 is TGTGCCAGCAGCTTATCCAGCCTGAGGGAAGGGGAGCTGTTTTTT.

The V and J genes are TRBV23-1 and TRBJ2-7; TRBD1 agrees at 7 bases. TRBV23-1 is sorted into the ORF group, with uncertain function. V dropped 3 bases and J dropped 0; count of bases not matched to a gene: 8. The CDR3 covers 16 residues. The CDR3 region is CASSHPPTGSSYEQYF. The CDR3 DNA reads as TGCGCCAGCAGTCACCCCCCGACAGGGTCCTCCTACGAGCAGTACTTC.

The chain is built from TRBV5-4 and TRBJ2-1; 10 bases are a match to TRBD1. After removal of 0 bases from V and 4 bases from J, the junction contained 1 base not matched to a gene. The CDR3 extends over 15 amino acids. Germline loops: CDR1 SGHNT, CDR2 YYREEE (reference sequence). Here the CDR3 reads CASSLGGQGYNEQFF. CDR3 DNA sequence: TGTGCCAGCAGCTTGGGGGGACAGGGGTACAATGAGCAGTTCTTC.

The gene calls are TRBV4-3 and TRBJ2-7, with 8 bases matching TRBD1. J was trimmed by 5 bases and V by 2 bases; bases with no gene match: 2. The CDR3 is 13 residues long. Germline values: CDR1 LGHNA, CDR2 YSLEER. In nucleotides, the CDR3 is TGCGCCAGCAGCCAACGACAGGGGAACGAGCAGTACTTC. It yields the protein CASSQRQGNEQYF.

The J gene is TRBJ2-3, the V gene TRBV29-1; 7 positions agree with TRBD2. This CDR3 region has 14 residues. The junction had 1 base not matched to a gene; V was cut back by 0 bases and J by 1 base. CDR1 and CDR2 (germline): SQVTM, ANQGSEA. The CDR3 nucleotides are TGCAGCGTTGAAGATGGACTAGGCACAGATACGCAGTATTTT. Translating it yields CSVEDGLGTDTQYF.

The V call is TRBV20-1, the J call TRBJ2-7, with D perhaps TRBD1 or TRBD2 (6 bases each). Trimming left V 6 bases short and J 7 bases short, with 19 bases between. CDR3 length equals 13 residues. The germline gives CDR1 DFQATT, CDR2 SNEGSKA (reference sequence). The CDR3 reads CSAGTQGRREQYF. The CDR3 coding sequence is TGCAGTGCCGGGACGCAGGGGAGGAGGGAGCAGTACTTC.

The rearrangement joins TRBV29-1 to TRBJ2-1; 8 bases are a match to TRBD1. The CDR3 has 12 residues. CDR1 SQVTM and CDR2 ANQGSEA come from the germline V gene. Trimming cost V 7 bases and J 4 bases; bases outside gene matches: 3. The CDR3 is CSGRQGYNEQFF. The CDR3 DNA sequence: TGCAGCGGTCGACAGGGGTACAATGAGCAGTTCTTC.

This chain links TRBV4-3 with TRBJ2-5, with D possibly TRBD2 on 5 matching bases. This CDR3 spans 14 amino acids. CDR1 and CDR2 from the germline V gene are LGHNA and YSLEER. Between the trimmed V and J ends, which lost 1 base and 8 bases, there was a span of 14 bases. Written as DNA, the CDR3 is TGCGCCAGCAGCCAAGGAAAGAGGGCCGAAACCCAGTACTTC. This codes for CASSQGKRAETQYF.

The chain couples TRBV30 to TRBJ1-5, with D possibly TRBD1 on 5 matching bases. The CDR3 extends over 13 amino acids. V lost 5 bases, J lost 10 bases, and 18 bases lay in between. Germline-derived CDR1 and CDR2 are GTSNPN and SVGIG (reference sequence). The CDR3 DNA follows: TGTGCCTGGGATGGGGGAAGCCCGGGTCCCCAGCATTTT. This gives the protein CAWDGGSPGPQHF.

This clonotype was recorded once. This chain links TRBV5-1 with TRBJ2-3, with a weak D call TRBD1 (5 bases). The CDR3 is 14 residues long. Germline V CDR1 and CDR2: SGHRS, YFSETQ. Deletions cut 0 bases from V and 4 bases from J, with 9 bases between. In DNA form, the CDR3 reads TGCGCCAGCAGCTTGGACAGGCACCCAGATACGCAGTATTTT. As protein: CASSLDRHPDTQYF. Full variable domain (remainder filled in from reference TRBV5-1 and TRBJ2-3): KAGVTQTPRYLIKTRGQQVTLSCSPISGHRSVSWYQQTPGQGLQFLFEYFSETQRNKGNFPGRFSGRQFSNSRSEMNVSTLELGDSALYLCASSLDRHPDTQYFGPGTRLTVL.

V is TRBV29-1 and J is TRBJ2-1; 10 positions match TRBD1. The CDR3 contains 14 residues. Germline V gene lookup returns CDR1 SQVTM and CDR2 ANQGSEA. The ends lost 3 bases at V and 6 bases at J; junction bases unmatched: 5. The chain's CDR3 is CSVDRDRGINEQFF. Here the CDR3 DNA reads TGCAGCGTTGATAGGGACAGGGGTATCAATGAGCAGTTCTTC.

This clonotype came up once. V gene TRBV28 combines with J gene TRBJ2-1; D is tentatively TRBD1 or TRBD2 (7 bases each). CDR3 length: 14 amino acids. CDR1 is MDHEN and CDR2 is SYDVKM in the germline V gene. Trimming cost V 10 bases and J 9 bases, with 22 bases left between them. CDR3 region: CATEGAGVSSEQFF. Written as DNA, the CDR3 is TGTGCCACCGAGGGGGCGGGAGTTTCCAGTGAGCAGTTCTTC.

The chain recombines TRBV20-1 with TRBJ1-1, with no clear D. Trimming stripped 2 bases from V and 1 base from J, with 8 bases between. Germline assignment: CDR1 DFQATT and CDR2 SNEGSKA (reference sequence). The CDR3 spans 13 residues. The CDR3: CSARPTPNTEAFF. The CDR3 DNA reads as TGCAGTGCTAGACCTACCCCGAACACTGAAGCTTTCTTT.